Shown below are 24 T cell receptor beta chains from a single sample sequenced in a study of cytomegalovirus exposure and HLA in healthy donors (dated by TCRdb to 2016 to 2017). The library was generated by the immunoSEQ multiplex PCR assay. The multiplex PCR relied on a mix of 60 forward primers for TCR Vbeta segments and 13 reverse primers for TCR Jbeta segments. TCRdb re-hosts the immuneACCESS table, in-frame sequences only. Its copies lack some clones; in the studies checked, an unresolved V gene accounts for under half of them, and the cause for the rest is not known. The sample profile shows approximately 190,000 clones; 84% of them were found once. Of the sample, about 2.4% falls within the top ten clones. Sequenced material: PBMCs. These receptors were taken from a woman between 50 and 59 years old in good health and CMV-seropositive.

CDR3 sequence: CASSGGGQVEPQHF. The CDR3 DNA reads as TGTGCCAGCAGTGGGGGGGGCCAGGTTGAGCCCCAGCATTTT. The chain carries TRBV28 and TRBJ1-5, with D tentatively TRBD1 (6 bases). Germline V lookup: CDR1 MDHEN, CDR2 SYDVKM. V dropped 5 bases and J dropped 8 bases, with 16 bases sitting between them. The CDR3 sequence is 14 residues long.

V gene TRBV7-9 combines with J gene TRBJ1-5, with 7 positions matching TRBD1. The ends lost 1 base at V and 3 bases at J; junction bases unmatched: 3. CDR3 length: 15 amino acids. The V gene's germline CDR1 is SEHNR and CDR2 FQNEAQ (reference sequence). The CDR3 nucleotides read TGTGCCAGCAGCTTAGGGGACAGCTTCAATCAGCCCCAGCATTTT. Encoded protein: CASSLGDSFNQPQHF.

This chain uses TRBV6-1 with TRBJ2-7; 7 bases align to TRBD2. Looked up from germline, CDR1 is MNHNS and CDR2 is SASEGT. The trim removed 8 bases at V and 3 bases at J, leaving 7 bases unmatched. This CDR3 is built from 13 residues. CDR3 protein: CASEISGGYEQYF. Written as DNA, the CDR3 is TGTGCCAGCGAAATATCGGGGGGCTACGAGCAGTACTTC.

About this clone: This sample also contains other DNA sequences that code for the same CDR3. The rearrangement uses TRBV9 and TRBJ1-1, with D possibly matching TRBD1 (5 bases). The V end lost 2 bases, the J end lost 1 base, and 9 bases lay between the germline ends. Germline CDR1 reads SGDLS; CDR2 reads YYNGEE. This CDR3 is built from 14 residues. The CDR3, as DNA: TGTGCCAGCAGCGTCGGCAGGGAGAACACTGAAGCTTTCTTT. Its translation is CASSVGRENTEAFF. Variable domain in full (rest from reference TRBV9 and TRBJ1-1): DSGVTQTPKHLITATGQRVTLRCSPRSGDLSVYWYQQSLDQGLQFLIQYYNGEERAKGNILERFSAQQFPDLHSELNLSSLELGDSALYFCASSVGRENTEAFFGQGTRLTVV.

A single count supports this clone. V gene TRBV7-2 combines with J gene TRBJ1-6; D is unresolved. Germline V gene data show CDR1 as SGHTA and CDR2 as FQGNSA. This CDR3 comprises 17 residues. V was pared by 0 bases and J by 2 bases, with 11 bases between. The CDR3 region is CASSLASPSAYNSPLHF. The CDR3 DNA reads as TGTGCCAGCAGCTTAGCCTCCCCTTCCGCCTATAATTCACCCCTCCACTTT.

The V and J genes are TRBV5-1 and TRBJ2-2; TRBD1 aligns across 7 bases. The CDR3 totals 13 residues. The J segment lost 5 bases and the V segment lost 3 bases, leaving 1 base of the junction unmatched. Per the germline V gene, CDR1 is SGHRS and CDR2 is YFSETQ. Here the CDR3 DNA reads TGCGCCAGCAGCTCGGGACAGACCGGGGAGCTGTTTTTT. This gives the protein CASSSGQTGELFF.

CDR3 DNA: TGTGCCAGTAGTATAGGTCCGGGTGGGCCCCAGCATTTT. Its translation: CASSIGPGGPQHF. V gene TRBV19 combines with J gene TRBJ1-5; D is undetermined. With 1 base removed from V and 9 bases from J, the gap between germline ends came to 10 bases. This CDR3 has 13 amino acids. CDR1 LNHDA and CDR2 SQIVND come from the germline V gene (reference sequence). Filled out from reference TRBV19 and TRBJ1-5, the complete variable domain reads DGGITQSPKYLFRKEGQNVTLSCEQNLNHDAMYWYRQDPGQGLRLIYYSQIVNDFQKGDIAEGYSVSREKKESFPLTVTSAQKNPTAFYLCASSIGPGGPQHFGDGTRLSIL.

V gene TRBV14 combines with J gene TRBJ2-7, with D possibly matching TRBD1 (6 bases). The CDR3 extends over 16 amino acids. From germline, CDR1 is SGHDN and CDR2 FVKESK. With 2 bases removed from V and 3 bases from J, the gap between germline ends came to 17 bases. The CDR3 nucleotides are TGTGCCAGCAGCCAAACAGGGTCAGGGAAAATCTACGAGCAGTACTTC. This gives the protein CASSQTGSGKIYEQYF. Variable domain in full (rest from reference TRBV14 and TRBJ2-7): EAGVTQFPSHSVIEKGQTVTLRCDPISGHDNLYWYRRVMGKEIKFLLHFVKESKQDESGMPNNRFLAERTGGTYSTLKVQPAELEDSGVYFCASSQTGSGKIYEQYFGPGTRLTVT.

This clone was counted a single time. The chain links TRBV7-2 to TRBJ1-4; D is possibly TRBD1 (5 bases). The V gene's germline CDR1 is SGHTA and CDR2 FQGNSA. V lost 5 bases and J lost 6, with 13 bases in between. The CDR3 runs 14 residues. The CDR3 reads CASSRTLRDEKLFF. The DNA for the CDR3 is TGTGCCAGCAGCCGGACACTCAGAGATGAAAAACTGTTTTTT.

The chain carries TRBV6-4 and TRBJ1-2; TRBD1 aligns across 7 bases. CDR1 MRHNA and CDR2 SNTAGT come from the germline V gene. The V segment lost 10 bases and the J segment 4 bases; nucleotides outside the gene matches: 15. The CDR3 spans 15 residues. The CDR3 DNA follows: TGTGCCACCAGGGCCCAGGGGGGAAAAGGCTATGGCTACACCTTC. Translation gives CATRAQGGKGYGYTF.

The chain has TRBV25-1 and TRBJ1-4; 7 bases fit TRBD1. Germline-derived CDR1 and CDR2 are MGHDK and SYGVNS. Unmatched junction bases numbered 3, after V lost 3 bases and J lost 5 bases. The CDR3 covers 14 residues. CDR3 nucleotide sequence: TGTGCCAGCAGTGAGACAGGGCCAAATGAAAAACTGTTTTTT. Amino acid sequence: CASSETGPNEKLFF.

The rearrangement links TRBV29-1 to TRBJ1-2; 12 bases align to TRBD1. Germline V gene sequence: CDR1 SQVTM, CDR2 ANQGSEA. Germline trimming cut 7 bases from V and 7 bases from J; bases unmatched to any gene: 7. CDR3 length: 13 amino acids. The CDR3 sequence is CSGGTGGYSGYTF. In nucleotides, the CDR3 is TGCAGCGGAGGGACAGGGGGCTATAGTGGCTACACCTTC.

V and J are TRBV5-1 and TRBJ1-3; 10 bases are a match to TRBD1. V lost 4 bases, J lost 4 bases, and 8 bases stayed unmatched. Germline V gene sequence: CDR1 SGHRS, CDR2 YFSETQ. CDR3 length: 16 residues. The CDR3 region has the DNA TGCGCCAGCAGCGCGGGACAGGGGTCATTGGGAAACACCATATATTTT. Its protein is CASSAGQGSLGNTIYF.

The rearrangement joins TRBV5-1 to TRBJ2-5, with 9 bases aligning to TRBD1. Trimming removed 4 bases from V and 2 bases from J; junction bases left unmatched: 6. In germline, CDR1 is SGHRS, CDR2 YFSETQ. The CDR3 totals 15 residues. CDR3 sequence: CASSLYGTGQETQYF. In DNA form, the CDR3 reads TGCGCCAGCAGCCTATATGGGACAGGGCAAGAGACCCAGTACTTC.

V gene TRBV2 combines with J gene TRBJ1-3; no clear D. Looked up from germline, CDR1 is SNHLY and CDR2 is FYNNEI. Trimming stripped 3 bases from V and 1 base from J, with 10 bases between. The CDR3 consists of 15 residues. CDR3 residues: CASSERRTSGNTIYF. The CDR3 DNA is TGTGCCAGCAGTGAGAGGAGGACTTCTGGAAACACCATATATTTT. Full variable domain (missing parts from reference TRBV2 and TRBJ1-3): EPEVTQTPSHQVTQMGQEVILRCVPISNHLYFYWYRQILGQKVEFLVSFYNNEISEKSEIFDDQFSVERPDGSNFTLKIRSTKLEDSAMYFCASSERRTSGNTIYFGEGSWLTVV.

The V gene is TRBV9, the J gene TRBJ1-4, with D possibly being TRBD1 (5 bases). CDR3 length: 14 amino acids. Trimming removed 0 bases at V and 4 bases at J, with 7 bases between. Germline values: CDR1 SGDLS, CDR2 YYNGEE. The CDR3 reads CASSVGQGNEKLFF. CDR3 bases: TGTGCCAGCAGCGTAGGTCAGGGTAATGAAAAACTGTTTTTT.

The chain links TRBV6-6 to TRBJ1-6; 8 bases match TRBD1. The CDR3 consists of 16 residues. V gave up 11 bases and J gave up 7 bases; unmatched junction bases: 16. Germline CDR1 is MNHNY and CDR2 is SVGAGI (reference sequence). CDR3 nucleotides: TGTGCCCGCCAAGGGGGTAGGACAGGGAGGAATTCACCCCTCCACTTT. This codes for CARQGGRTGRNSPLHF.

The chain couples TRBV11-2 to TRBJ2-3; D not certain. V was cut by 5 bases and J by 5 bases, with 8 bases left in between. CDR3 length: 12 amino acids. Germline V gene lookup returns CDR1 SGHAT and CDR2 FQNNGV. In nucleotides, the CDR3 is TGTGCCAGCAGCCCATACGGAGATACGCAGTATTTT. Translation: CASSPYGDTQYF.

This chain links TRBV20-1 with TRBJ2-1; D is undetermined. Looked up from germline, CDR1 is DFQATT and CDR2 is SNEGSKA (reference sequence). This CDR3 spans 11 amino acids. Trimming shortened V by 0 bases and J by 6 bases, and 3 bases separated the two germline ends. CDR3 coding DNA: TGCAGTGCTAGAGACCTCAATGAGCAGTTCTTC. Its translation: CSARDLNEQFF.

J is TRBJ1-1 and V is TRBV7-3, with D maybe TRBD1 (5 bases). Germline V lookup: CDR1 SGHTA, CDR2 FQGTGA. V dropped 6 bases and J dropped 1 base, with 12 bases sitting between them. The CDR3 length is 14 residues. CDR3 in amino acids: CASSYFTGNTEAFF. For the CDR3, the DNA is TGTGCCAGCAGTTATTTCACAGGGAACACTGAAGCTTTCTTT.

The chain combines TRBV21-1 with TRBJ1-4; the table names TRBD1, a call not compared with the DNA. TRBV21-1 is a documented pseudogene. The CDR3 extends over 15 amino acids. The CDR3 coding sequence is TGTGCCAGCAGCAAAGGGGACAGGTCTAATGAAAAACTGTTTTTT. Its protein product is CASSKGDRSNEKLFF.

This sequence joins TRBV2 and TRBJ1-5, with D possibly matching TRBD1 (6 bases). From germline, CDR1 is SNHLY and CDR2 FYNNEI. V was cut by 7 bases and J by 3 bases, with 10 bases left in between. The CDR3 contains 13 residues. Written as DNA, the CDR3 is TGTGCCAGCAATGGACAGCTCAATCAGCCCCAGCATTTT. It encodes CASNGQLNQPQHF.

The gene calls are TRBV29-1 and TRBJ2-1; TRBD2 is a possible D gene (7 bases). Trimming took 7 bases from V and 0 from J, leaving 13 bases between them. Per germline, CDR1 SQVTM and CDR2 ANQGSEA. The CDR3 is 14 residues long. The CDR3 protein is CSGGGPSSYNEQFF. The CDR3, as DNA: TGCAGCGGGGGGGGCCCTAGCTCCTACAATGAGCAGTTCTTC.

The genes are TRBV7-2 and TRBJ2-5; 7 positions match TRBD2. Germline CDR1 SGHTA, CDR2 FQGNSA. This CDR3 spans 16 amino acids. J was trimmed by 0 bases and V by 4 bases; bases with no gene match: 8. In DNA form, the CDR3 reads TGTGCCAGCAGCTCTCGGGGGGACGGGCACCAAGAGACCCAGTACTTC. It encodes CASSSRGDGHQETQYF.